The present entry profiles one TCR beta chain with its context. This record comes from a study of OX40 agonist ivuxolimab in advanced cancers. About the study: Patients were infused with ivuxolimab every 2 weeks at 0.01 to 10 mg/kg.

The CDR3 runs to 16 residues. V dropped 0 bases and J dropped 4; count of bases not matched to a gene: 6. Germline loops: CDR1 SGHRS, CDR2 YFSETQ. Clones were sequenced by immunoSEQ multiplex PCR, and TCRdb holds only the in-frame ones, with some missing. The data hold around 50,000 clones, with 60% to 80% observed a single time. Here the sequenced sample was CD4+ or CD8+ T cells sorted from blood, taken in a trial of the OX40 agonist ivuxolimab. The sequence was obtained from an adult with an advanced solid tumor such as melanoma, head and neck, liver or kidney cancer. The rearrangement links TRBV5-1 to TRBJ2-2, with TRBD2 matching 7 bases. The CDR3 loop reads CASSLAPSGGTGELFF. The CDR3 bases are TGCGCCAGCAGCTTGGCCCCCTCGGGAGGCACCGGGGAGCTGTTTTTT.